Below, 2 T cell receptor beta chains from the same sample are listed, as sequenced in a study of control samples from healthy donors and cancer patients. Assay used: immunoSEQ multiplex PCR; TCRdb lists only in-frame clones, some missing. The data hold about 120,000 clones, with approximately 90% observed a single time. Sequencing input: blood. These receptors were taken from a woman aged 18-30 years in good health.

The chain is built from TRBV21-1 and TRBJ1-1. TRBV21-1 constitutes a pseudogene. CDR3 length: 9 residues. Written as DNA, the CDR3 is TGTGCCAGCAGCGAAGGGGCTTTCTTT. Translation gives CASSEGAFF.

The rearrangement links TRBV19 to TRBJ1-1; TRBD1 matches at 7 bases. The length of the CDR3 is 16 residues. The germline CDR1 and CDR2 sequences are LNHDA and SQIVND (reference sequence). Germline trimming cut 3 bases from V and 5 bases from J; bases unmatched to any gene: 12. In DNA, the CDR3 is TGTGCCAGTAGTATCTTGACAGGGAGGAAGGTTACTGAAGCTTTCTTT. Protein: CASSILTGRKVTEAFF.